This T cell receptor (beta chain) derives from a study of tissue T cells after allogeneic stem cell transplantation. Study results and caveats: Anatomically similar tissues had similar TCR repertoires within each patient.

Generated by immunoSEQ multiplex PCR, the TCRdb table keeps only in-frame clones and is missing some. The sample has about 8,200 clones, roughly 45% seen once; the top ten hold under 2.5%. The time point here: mouse harvest day 7 after allogeneic transplant. Mouse grafts combined 10^7 T-cell-depleted bone marrow cells with 10^6 splenic CD5+ T cells. This mouse GVHD model was MHC-mismatched B6 to BALB/c, profiled day 7 or 14. V lost 4 bases, J lost 3 bases, and 11 bases lay in between. Germline V gene lookup returns CDR1 KGHPV and CDR2 FQNQEV (reference sequence). This CDR3 contains 14 residues. To note about this clone: Its antigen is currently unknown. The gene names given are mouse names. The sequenced fragment ends 1 residue before the CDR3 boundary, so the rest is inferred from the germline J gene.

The source is a female BALB/c mouse given C57BL/6 T cells with graft-versus-host disease after an allogeneic hematopoietic cell transplant. Sequenced input: skin. The chain carries TRBV26 and TRBJ2-3, with D maybe TRBD2 (6 bases). CDR3 residues: CASSPGGWAETLYF. Incomplete CDR3 DNA: TGTGCCAGCAGTCCGGGGGGTTGGGCAGAAACGCTGTAT.